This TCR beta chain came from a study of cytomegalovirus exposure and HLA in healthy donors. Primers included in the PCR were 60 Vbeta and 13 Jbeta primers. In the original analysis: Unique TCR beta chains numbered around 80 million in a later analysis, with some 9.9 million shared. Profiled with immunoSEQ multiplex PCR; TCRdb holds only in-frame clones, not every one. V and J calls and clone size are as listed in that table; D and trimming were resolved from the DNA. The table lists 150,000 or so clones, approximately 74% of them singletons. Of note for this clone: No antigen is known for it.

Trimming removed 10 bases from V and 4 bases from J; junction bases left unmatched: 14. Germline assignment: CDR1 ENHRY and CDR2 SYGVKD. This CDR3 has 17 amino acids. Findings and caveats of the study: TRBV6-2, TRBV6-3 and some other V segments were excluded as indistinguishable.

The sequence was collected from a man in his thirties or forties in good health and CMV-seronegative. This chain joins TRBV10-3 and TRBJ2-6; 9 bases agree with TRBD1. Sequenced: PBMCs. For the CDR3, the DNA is TGTGCCAGACCCTCCGGGACAGGGTCTGGGGGGGCCAACGTCCTGACTTTC. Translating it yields CARPSGTGSGGANVLTF.